Listed below are T cell receptor beta chains from one sample, sequenced in a study of blood T cells in healthy people across ages. TCRdb reprocessed the 5' RACE reads via MiXCR and lists one record per CDR3 protein. In the table there are roughly 500,000 distinct CDR3 sequences, 25% to 30% of which are singletons. Sequencing was carried out using blood. The receptors were sampled from a woman between 70 and 85 years old in good health. The CDR3 runs from the conserved cysteine through the conserved F or W. Fields, in order: V gene, J gene, CDR3 protein.

V: TRBV29-1; J: TRBJ2-5; CDR3: CSVVAGDVQETQYF
V: TRBV9; J: TRBJ1-2; CDR3: CASSVQGVRHASYGYTF
V: TRBV7-3; J: TRBJ1-1; CDR3: CASSSRQGAEAFF
V: TRBV5-1; J: TRBJ2-5; CDR3: CASSLLSSKETQYF
V: TRBV11-2; J: -; CDR3: CASSLLQGWNEQFF
V: TRBV3-1; J: TRBJ1-2; CDR3: CASSHGTGNYGYTF
V: TRBV7-2; J: TRBJ1-6; CDR3: CASSLVRTYNSPLHF
V: TRBV9; J: TRBJ1-2; CDR3: CASGNGYGYTF
V: TRBV9; J: TRBJ2-3; CDR3: CASSSRGAGGQADTQYF
V: TRBV30; J: TRBJ2-7; CDR3: CAWTGTSGGYEQYF
V: TRBV7-3; J: TRBJ2-7; CDR3: CASSVMGQGAGEQYF
V: TRBV7-2; J: TRBJ2-5; CDR3: CASSLGSGGLGETQYF
V: TRBV29-1; J: TRBJ2-5; CDR3: CSAGTGGSQETQYF
V: TRBV5-1; J: TRBJ2-5; CDR3: CASSLEGPQYF
V: TRBV6-2/TRBV6-3; J: TRBJ1-1; CDR3: CASRYDGEAFF
V: TRBV4-3; J: TRBJ2-7; CDR3: CASSHLVGQNGQYF
V: TRBV7-2; J: TRBJ2-1; CDR3: CASSLQGTLAGTYNEQFF
V: TRBV2; J: TRBJ1-5; CDR3: CASSYGYSNQPRHF
V: TRBV4-2; J: TRBJ2-1; CDR3: CASSGGGGGASFDEQFF
V: TRBV5-1; J: TRBJ1-1; CDR3: CASRRQEGNTEAFF
V: TRBV12-3/TRBV12-4; J: TRBJ2-7; CDR3: CASSLGLGNEQYF
V: TRBV29-1; J: TRBJ2-3; CDR3: CSVMTGADTQYF
V: TRBV4-1; J: TRBJ2-2; CDR3: CASSRRLGDQNTGELFF
V: TRBV5-1; J: TRBJ2-1; CDR3: CASTRSSSYNEQFF
V: TRBV5-1; J: TRBJ2-2; CDR3: CASSPGSPYTGELFF
V: TRBV4-3; J: -; CDR3: CASSQYGGGSGEQYF
V: TRBV7-2; J: TRBJ2-5; CDR3: CASSLWERETQYF
V: TRBV29-1; J: TRBJ2-5; CDR3: CSVGRVLQETQYF
V: TRBV7-9; J: TRBJ1-3; CDR3: CASSLLGEAGNTIYF